Listed here are 30 T cell receptor beta chains from one sample, sequenced in a study of T cell repertoires in cytomegalovirus infection. Via MiXCR, TCRdb re-called the reads, giving one row per CDR3 protein. The top ten clones hold 11% to 15% of a sample with 310,000 or so distinct CDR3 sequences, roughly a quarter of them seen once. Sequencing was done on a sample of PBMCs. These receptor sequences come from a human donor in good health (CMV status not recorded). Some clones in this sample may be carry-over from other donors' samples.

J is TRBJ1-5 and V is TRBV28; D perhaps matches TRBD1 (6 bases). CDR3 size: 15 residues. V was clipped by 4 bases and J by 2 bases, with 12 bases between them. Germline assignment: CDR1 MDHEN and CDR2 SYDVKM. The CDR3 sequence is CASSSAGAGNQPQHF. Here the CDR3 DNA reads TGTGCCAGCAGTTCGGCGGGGGCCGGCAATCAGCCCCAGCATTTT. Filled out from reference TRBV28 and TRBJ1-5, the complete variable domain reads DVKVTQSSRYLVKRTGEKVFLECVQDMDHENMFWYRQDPGLGLRLIYFSYDVKMKEKGDIPEGYSVSREKKERFSLILESASTNQTSMYLCASSSAGAGNQPQHFGDGTRLSIL.

This clonotype was detected ten times or more. The J gene is TRBJ1-1, the V gene TRBV7-9; 7 bases are a match to TRBD1. The CDR3 sequence is 13 residues long. V shed 5 bases, J shed 7 bases, and the junction held 7 bases outside the gene matches. CDR1 is SEHNR, CDR2 FQNEAQ, per germline (reference sequence). The CDR3 DNA follows: TGTGCCAGCAGCCCCGAGGACAGGATTGAAGCTTTCTTT. Translating gives CASSPEDRIEAFF.

The sample holds many counts of this clonotype. The CDR3 DNA is TGTGCCAGTAGTCCCCCGCCGGGACGCCAAGGGGGTCAGCCCCAGCATTTT. The encoded protein is CASSPPPGRQGGQPQHF. The V call is TRBV19, the J call TRBJ1-5; possible D gene TRBD1, 6 bases. The CDR3 length is 17 residues. V gave up 5 bases and J gave up 6 bases, with 23 bases separating them. Per germline, CDR1 LNHDA and CDR2 SQIVND (reference sequence).

This rearrangement joins TRBV6-5 to TRBJ2-7, with 12 nucleotides matching TRBD2. J lost 5 bases, V lost 4 bases, and 3 bases had no gene match. Germline CDR1 reads MNHEY; CDR2 reads SVGAGI. The CDR3 extends over 14 amino acids. The CDR3 spells CASSSSGRGNEQYF. For the CDR3, the DNA is TGTGCCAGCAGTTCTAGCGGGAGGGGCAACGAGCAGTACTTC.

This clonotype was counted only a few times. The rearrangement links TRBV28 to TRBJ1-1, with 11 nucleotides matching TRBD1. J gave up 3 bases and V 1 base, and 4 bases lay outside the gene matches. CDR1 is MDHEN, CDR2 SYDVKM, per germline. CDR3 length: 16 amino acids. In nucleotides, the CDR3 is TGTGCCAGCAGTTTATTGGTGGGACAGGGGGACACTGAAGCTTTCTTT. This codes for CASSLLVGQGDTEAFF. Combining the CDR3 with reference TRBV28 and TRBJ1-1 gives the whole variable domain DVKVTQSSRYLVKRTGEKVFLECVQDMDHENMFWYRQDPGLGLRLIYFSYDVKMKEKGDIPEGYSVSREKKERFSLILESASTNQTSMYLCASSLLVGQGDTEAFFGQGTRLTVV.

At least ten counts were recorded for this clonotype. The V call is TRBV7-2, the J call TRBJ1-1; 7 bases match TRBD1. Trimming removed 5 bases from V and 6 bases from J; junction bases left unmatched: 6. There are 13 residues in the CDR3. Germline V gene sequence: CDR1 SGHTA, CDR2 FQGNSA. CDR3 sequence reads: CASSTRGAPEAFF. CDR3 DNA: TGTGCCAGCAGCACCAGGGGGGCCCCTGAAGCTTTCTTT.

The chain uses TRBV24-1 and TRBJ2-6, with D unclear. The ends were cut back, 5 bases at V and 6 bases at J, with 10 bases in the middle. The CDR3 is made up of 14 amino acids. Germline V gives CDR1 KGHDR, CDR2 SFDVKD. This CDR3 reads CATSGQNEANVLTF. The CDR3 nucleotides are TGTGCCACCAGTGGGCAGAATGAGGCCAACGTCCTGACTTTC.

This rearrangement joins TRBV7-2 to TRBJ1-1, with D hard to call. V lost 1 base to trimming and J lost 7 bases, with 16 bases between them. Germline-derived CDR1 and CDR2 are SGHTA and FQGNSA. CDR3 length equals 15 residues. CDR3 coding DNA: TGTGCCAGCAGCTTAGAGCCGGGGTCGACTCTTGAAGCTTTCTTT. It codes for CASSLEPGSTLEAFF.

Ten or more counts support this clonotype. The rearrangement uses TRBV6-2 or TRBV6-3 and TRBJ2-7, with 7 bases lining up with TRBD1. The CDR3 totals 14 residues. Trimming cost V 6 bases and J 1 base; bases outside gene matches: 6. Per the germline V gene, CDR1 is MNHEY and CDR2 is SVGEGT. The CDR3 region has the DNA TGTGCCAGCAGCCTCCCGACAGGGTCCTACGAGCAGTACTTC. Residues: CASSLPTGSYEQYF.

This clonotype was observed many times. V is TRBV7-9 and J is TRBJ2-1; TRBD2 matches 13 bases. V was clipped by 5 bases and J by 8 bases; unmatched bases: 9. The CDR3 totals 16 residues. Germline V gene sequence: CDR1 SEHNR, CDR2 FQNEAQ (reference sequence). For the CDR3, the DNA is TGTGCCAGCAGCCCCGGACTAGCGGGAGCTCGCCATGAGCAGTTCTTC. Amino acids: CASSPGLAGARHEQFF.

This clonotype occurred a few times. The V and J genes are TRBV15 and TRBJ1-4; D uncertain. The germline CDR1 and CDR2 sequences are LNHNV and YYDKDF (reference sequence). Between the trimmed V and J ends, which lost 0 bases and 7 bases, there was a span of 6 bases. This CDR3 spans 13 amino acids. The CDR3 loop is CATSRDRGEKLFF. CDR3 DNA: TGTGCCACCAGCAGAGATCGAGGTGAAAAACTGTTTTTT.

Comment on this clonotype: At one boundary the junction diverges from the germline segment, which might be a read error. The J gene is TRBJ1-5, the V gene TRBV6-1, with a weak D call TRBD1 (6 bases). The CDR3 loop spans 15 amino acids. Germline CDR1 and CDR2: MNHNS and SASEGT. The CDR3 DNA is TGTGCCAGCAGCGAAGGACAGTTTAGCAATCAGCCCCAGCATTTT. Translated, it gives CASSEGQFSNQPQHF.

This clonotype was counted a few times. This chain joins TRBV20-1 and TRBJ2-1; perhaps TRBD2 as D (6 bases). In germline, CDR1 is DFQATT, CDR2 SNEGSKA (reference sequence). V was shortened by 2 bases and J by 4 bases, with 18 bases between the two germline ends. This CDR3 has 16 amino acids. The CDR3 is CSARNSGTPRYNEQFF. CDR3 nucleotide sequence: TGCAGTGCTAGAAATAGCGGCACCCCGAGATACAATGAGCAGTTCTTC.

This clonotype was counted at least ten times. The chain has TRBV7-8 and TRBJ2-3, with 9 bases aligning to TRBD1. Trimming cost V 3 bases and J 5 bases; bases outside gene matches: 9. The CDR3 spans 16 residues. Per the germline V gene, CDR1 is SGHVS and CDR2 is FQNEAQ. The CDR3 region is CASSLGQGRLRDTQYF. The DNA for the CDR3 is TGTGCCAGCAGCTTGGGACAGGGTCGTTTACGAGATACGCAGTATTTT.

The sample holds many counts of this clonotype. V gene TRBV7-9 combines with J gene TRBJ1-1; D gene uncertain. CDR3 size: 11 residues. Germline V gives CDR1 SEHNR, CDR2 FQNEAQ (reference sequence). Trimming removed 6 bases at V and 1 base at J, with 3 bases between. CDR3 DNA: TGTGCCAGCAGGCCGAACACTGAAGCTTTCTTT. Its translation: CASRPNTEAFF.

The table lists this clonotype with many counts. This sequence joins TRBV7-2 and TRBJ2-7; 13 bases map to TRBD2. Trimming took 5 bases from V and 4 from J; bases not matched to a gene: 5. Germline loops: CDR1 SGHTA, CDR2 FQGNSA. The CDR3 contains 15 residues. CDR3 sequence (DNA): TGTGCCAGCAGCCCAAGACTAGCGGGGGGATACGAGCAGTACTTC. It yields the protein CASSPRLAGGYEQYF.

The rearrangement uses TRBV7-2 and TRBJ2-2; D not certain. Trimming removed 5 bases from V and 1 base from J, with 5 bases in between. CDR3 length: 13 residues. From germline, CDR1 is SGHTA and CDR2 FQGNSA. CDR3 residues: CASSLMNTGELFF. DNA of the CDR3: TGTGCCAGCAGCCTCATGAACACCGGGGAGCTGTTTTTT. The full variable domain, its missing parts supplied by reference TRBV7-2 and TRBJ2-2, is GAGVSQSPSNKVTEKGKDVELRCDPISGHTALYWYRQSLGQGLEFLIYFQGNSAPDKSGLPSDRFSAERTGGSVSTLTIQRTQQEDSAVYLCASSLMNTGELFFGEGSRLTVL.

The chain links TRBV2 to TRBJ2-3; 9 positions match TRBD2. V lost 1 base to trimming and J lost 2 bases; unmatched junction nucleotides: 4. The germline V gene encodes CDR1 SNHLY and CDR2 FYNNEI. The CDR3 contains 16 residues. CDR3 residues: CASSEGLAVLTDTQYF. The CDR3, as DNA: TGTGCCAGCAGTGAAGGACTAGCGGTCCTCACAGATACGCAGTATTTT.

CDR3 sequence: CASRKIRGEQPQHF. DNA of the CDR3: TGTGCCAGCAGGAAGATCCGGGGAGAGCAGCCCCAGCATTTT. The chain recombines TRBV6-2 or TRBV6-3 with TRBJ1-5; D gene ambiguous. The V end was cut by 6 bases, the J end by 7 bases, with 16 bases between. CDR3 length equals 14 residues. Looked up from germline, CDR1 is MNHEY and CDR2 is SVGEGT.

This chain links TRBV4-3 with TRBJ2-3; D unclear. Germline CDR1 LGHNA, CDR2 YSLEER. V gave up 4 bases and J gave up 3 bases, with 26 bases separating them. The CDR3 length is 19 residues. CDR3 in DNA: TGCGCCAGCAGCCTCCCAAAGAGAACCCCTCCTCCCGGGACAGATACGCAGTATTTT. Translation gives CASSLPKRTPPPGTDTQYF.

This chain joins TRBV2 and TRBJ2-2; D is ambiguous. The CDR3 extends over 11 amino acids. Trimming left V 8 bases short and J 4 bases short, with 5 bases between. Germline values: CDR1 SNHLY, CDR2 FYNNEI. CDR3 region: CASEITGELFF. CDR3 coding DNA: TGTGCCAGCGAAATCACCGGGGAGCTGTTTTTT.

Turning to this clonotype: Since no conserved phenylalanine or tryptophan closes the CDR3, a read error is the likely cause. The J gene is TRBJ2-1, the V gene TRBV5-1; the D gene is possibly TRBD1 (6 bases). This CDR3 contains 16 residues. Deletions cut 4 bases from V and 1 base from J, with 15 bases between. CDR1 SGHRS and CDR2 YFSETQ come from the germline V gene. For the CDR3, the DNA is TGCGCCAGCAGCCTACAGGGTCACCGTTCCTACAATGAGCAGTTCTTA. Translated: CASSLQGHRSYNEQFL.

This clonotype turned up a few times. The chain is built from TRBV6-2 or TRBV6-3 and TRBJ2-3; tentative D call: TRBD2 (5 bases). V dropped 6 bases and J dropped 3 bases, with 16 bases sitting between them. The CDR3 spans 15 residues. Germline V gene data show CDR1 as MNHEY and CDR2 as SVGEGT. CDR3 sequence reads: CASRPYGRGTDTQYF. DNA for the CDR3: TGTGCCAGCAGACCGTACGGACGAGGGACAGATACGCAGTATTTT.

This clonotype came up a few times. The V and J genes are TRBV10-3 and TRBJ1-1; TRBD1 might be the D (6 bases). Trimming left V 3 bases short and J 1 base short, with 9 bases between. Per the germline V gene, CDR1 is ENHRY and CDR2 is SYGVKD. The CDR3 loop spans 14 amino acids. CDR3 sequence: CAISDRGQNTEAFF. The CDR3 region has the DNA TGTGCCATCAGTGACAGGGGTCAGAACACTGAAGCTTTCTTT.

This clonotype came up once. A read error may account for a junction end that differs from germline. The gene calls are TRBV12-3 or TRBV12-4 and TRBJ2-2; no firm D call. The CDR3 is 11 amino acids. As DNA, the CDR3 is TGTGCCAGCAGCTCCACCAGGGAGCTGTTTTTT. Amino acid sequence: CASSSTRELFF.

This clonotype has just a few counts. The V call is TRBV4-1, the J call TRBJ1-1; perhaps TRBD1 as D (5 bases). Germline V gene lookup returns CDR1 MGHRA and CDR2 YSYEKL. Between the trimmed V and J ends, which lost 7 bases and 4 bases, there was a span of 13 bases. The CDR3 extends over 13 amino acids. The CDR3, as DNA: TGCGCCAGCACCGAGGGACGGAGCACTGAAGCTTTCTTT. Translated, it gives CASTEGRSTEAFF.

This rearrangement joins TRBV28 to TRBJ1-2, with D perhaps matching TRBD1 (5 bases). Germline CDR1 MDHEN, CDR2 SYDVKM. V lost 6 bases, J lost 4 bases, and 12 bases lay in between. The CDR3 has 13 amino acids. The CDR3 spells CASRPDGTYGYTF. The CDR3 nucleotides are TGTGCCAGCAGACCCGACGGGACCTATGGCTACACCTTC.

In this sample, this clonotype turned up a few times. J is TRBJ2-2 and V is TRBV12-3 or TRBV12-4; tentatively, D is TRBD1 or TRBD2 (6 bases each). The CDR3 is 12 amino acids. The ends were cut back, 6 bases at V and 6 bases at J, with 8 bases in the middle. CDR3 nucleotides: TGTGCCAGCAGGAGGGGGGCCGGGGAGCTGTTTTTT. This gives the protein CASRRGAGELFF.

V usage is TRBV28 and J usage is TRBJ2-7; D unresolved. The V and J ends lost 6 bases and 0 bases respectively, with 6 bases between them. CDR1 is MDHEN and CDR2 is SYDVKM in the germline V gene. This CDR3 has 12 residues. The DNA for the CDR3 is TGTGCCAGCAGGTCCAGCTCCTACGAGCAGTACTTC. The encoded protein is CASRSSSYEQYF.

Here the CDR3 DNA reads TGCAGCGTTGAGGCCGGGACAGGGGGCGTAGATACGCAGTATTTT. Amino acid sequence: CSVEAGTGGVDTQYF. The chain employs TRBV29-1 and TRBJ2-3; 12 nucleotides match TRBD1. V was clipped by 3 bases and J by 5 bases; unmatched bases: 6. This CDR3 region has 15 residues. Germline CDR1 SQVTM, CDR2 ANQGSEA.